The rows below give T cell receptor beta chains drawn from one sample of a study of blood T cell repertoires in COVID-19. Sequenced by immunoSEQ multiplex PCR; TCRdb stores in-frame clones only, minus some. The sample yields about 310,000 clones, around 85% seen once. Material: PBMCs or T cells enriched from blood (not recorded which). Receptors originate from a woman younger than 45 who had been exposed to COVID-19. Both conserved end residues are part of each CDR3. The order of the fields is clone size, J gene, V gene, D gene, CDR3 protein, CDR3 DNA. D genes are given only for firm matches. Only part of the rows carry a size: once, few, many, or a class if the clone is expanded.

clone size: .
J gene: TRBJ1-2
V gene: TRBV28
D gene: .
CDR3 protein: CASSSTGIHNYGYTF
CDR3 DNA: TGTGCCAGCAGTTCTACAGGGATCCATAACTATGGCTACACCTTC

clone size: .
J gene: TRBJ1-5
V gene: TRBV3-1/TRBV3-2
D gene: .
CDR3 protein: CASSQDGPDWSQPQHF
CDR3 DNA: TGTGCCAGCAGCCAAGATGGTCCGGACTGGAGTCAGCCCCAGCATTTT

clone size: few
J gene: TRBJ1-2
V gene: TRBV19
D gene: .
CDR3 protein: CASMSRGGYGYTF
CDR3 DNA: TGTGCCAGTATGAGCAGGGGCGGCTATGGCTACACCTTC

clone size: .
J gene: TRBJ1-5
V gene: TRBV6-4
D gene: .
CDR3 protein: CASRQGPFQPQHF
CDR3 DNA: TGTGCCAGCAGACAGGGTCCCTTTCAGCCCCAGCATTTT

clone size: once
J gene: TRBJ1-1
V gene: TRBV6-1
D gene: .
CDR3 protein: CASSVPEINTEAFF
CDR3 DNA: TGTGCCAGCAGTGTTCCAGAAATTAACACTGAAGCTTTCTTT

clone size: once
J gene: TRBJ1-6
V gene: TRBV5-1
D gene: .
CDR3 protein: CASSYAGMDSPLHF
CDR3 DNA: TGCGCCAGCAGCTACGCAGGAATGGATTCACCCCTCCACTTT

clone size: once
J gene: TRBJ2-1
V gene: TRBV19
D gene: .
CDR3 protein: CASTIGNSRNEQFF
CDR3 DNA: TGTGCCAGTACCATCGGGAACAGCCGTAATGAGCAGTTCTTC

clone size: .
J gene: TRBJ1-2
V gene: TRBV5-1
D gene: .
CDR3 protein: CASSLSGQANYGYTF
CDR3 DNA: TGCGCCAGCAGCTTGAGCGGGCAAGCTAACTATGGCTACACCTTC

clone size: .
J gene: TRBJ2-1
V gene: TRBV10-2
D gene: TRBD2
CDR3 protein: CATKAGFNEQFF
CDR3 DNA: TGCGCCACGAAAGCGGGGTTCAATGAGCAGTTCTTC

clone size: .
J gene: TRBJ1-5
V gene: TRBV16
D gene: .
CDR3 protein: CASSPRDQPQHF
CDR3 DNA: TGTGCCAGCAGCCCACGAGATCAGCCCCAGCATTTT

clone size: .
J gene: TRBJ2-1
V gene: TRBV10-1
D gene: .
CDR3 protein: CASSGPLGLSSYNEQFF
CDR3 DNA: TGCGCCAGCAGTGGGCCTCTGGGCTTAAGCTCCTACAATGAGCAGTTCTTC

clone size: .
J gene: TRBJ2-1
V gene: TRBV27
D gene: TRBD2
CDR3 protein: CASSPINSGGTYNEQFF
CDR3 DNA: TGTGCCAGCAGTCCTATAAATAGCGGGGGAACCTACAATGAGCAGTTCTTC

clone size: .
J gene: TRBJ1-1
V gene: TRBV25-1
D gene: .
CDR3 protein: CASSEYNLRTANTEAFF
CDR3 DNA: TGTGCCAGCAGTGAATATAATCTTAGGACAGCGAACACTGAAGCTTTCTTT

clone size: .
J gene: TRBJ2-7
V gene: TRBV4-3
D gene: .
CDR3 protein: CASSQNRAYEQYF
CDR3 DNA: TGCGCCAGCAGCCAAAACAGGGCCTACGAGCAGTACTTC

clone size: .
J gene: TRBJ1-2
V gene: TRBV2
D gene: TRBD1
CDR3 protein: CASSGDRGQGYTF
CDR3 DNA: TGTGCCAGCAGTGGGGACAGGGGGCAAGGCTACACCTTC

clone size: .
J gene: TRBJ2-1
V gene: TRBV5-1
D gene: .
CDR3 protein: CASSSSKGNEQFF
CDR3 DNA: TGCGCCAGCAGCTCGTCAAAGGGGAATGAGCAGTTCTTC

clone size: .
J gene: TRBJ1-5
V gene: TRBV5-6
D gene: TRBD1
CDR3 protein: CASSLGTVNQPQHF
CDR3 DNA: TGTGCCAGCAGCCTAGGGACAGTGAATCAGCCCCAGCATTTT

clone size: .
J gene: TRBJ2-7
V gene: TRBV6-2/TRBV6-3
D gene: .
CDR3 protein: CASSSNVSGEQYF
CDR3 DNA: TGTGCCAGCAGTAGTAACGTGTCCGGCGAGCAGTACTTC

clone size: .
J gene: TRBJ2-7
V gene: TRBV19
D gene: TRBD1
CDR3 protein: CASSTTGVNEQYF
CDR3 DNA: TGTGCCAGTAGTACGACAGGGGTTAACGAGCAGTACTTC

clone size: .
J gene: TRBJ1-4
V gene: TRBV7-9
D gene: TRBD1
CDR3 protein: CASSRTGRNEKLFF
CDR3 DNA: TGTGCCAGCAGTCGGACAGGTCGCAATGAAAAACTGTTTTTT

clone size: .
J gene: TRBJ2-2
V gene: TRBV6-5
D gene: .
CDR3 protein: CASSYEVRNTGELFF
CDR3 DNA: TGTGCCAGCAGTTACGAGGTTAGGAACACCGGGGAGCTGTTTTTT

clone size: .
J gene: TRBJ2-3
V gene: TRBV9
D gene: TRBD2
CDR3 protein: CASSTGLAYTDTQYF
CDR3 DNA: TGTGCCAGCAGCACGGGACTAGCGTACACAGATACGCAGTATTTT

clone size: .
J gene: TRBJ2-7
V gene: TRBV27
D gene: TRBD2
CDR3 protein: CASSLLAGENEQYF
CDR3 DNA: TGTGCCAGCAGTCTTCTAGCGGGAGAGAACGAGCAGTACTTC

clone size: .
J gene: TRBJ2-1
V gene: TRBV6-5
D gene: TRBD2
CDR3 protein: CASSQTGGAYNEQFF
CDR3 DNA: TGTGCCAGCAGTCAAACTGGGGGGGCCTACAATGAGCAGTTCTTC

clone size: .
J gene: TRBJ1-4
V gene: TRBV25-1
D gene: TRBD1
CDR3 protein: CASSESPGQGGEKLFF
CDR3 DNA: TGTGCCAGCAGTGAATCCCCGGGACAGGGAGGGGAAAAACTGTTTTTT

clone size: .
J gene: TRBJ1-5
V gene: TRBV4-1
D gene: .
CDR3 protein: CASSPWGRSSNQPQHF
CDR3 DNA: TGCGCCAGCAGCCCATGGGGCAGGTCTAGCAATCAGCCCCAGCATTTT

clone size: few
J gene: TRBJ1-2
V gene: TRBV5-1
D gene: TRBD1
CDR3 protein: CARPRQGRFDGYTF
CDR3 DNA: TGCGCCAGGCCCAGACAGGGGAGGTTTGATGGCTACACCTTC

clone size: few
J gene: TRBJ1-5
V gene: TRBV7-2
D gene: .
CDR3 protein: CASSTTTASNQPQHF
CDR3 DNA: TGTGCCAGCAGCACTACGACAGCTTCTAATCAGCCCCAGCATTTT

clone size: .
J gene: TRBJ1-1
V gene: TRBV2
D gene: .
CDR3 protein: CASSTTRLNTEAFF
CDR3 DNA: TGTGCCAGCAGCACGACACGGTTAAACACTGAAGCTTTCTTT

clone size: .
J gene: TRBJ2-7
V gene: TRBV6-2/TRBV6-3
D gene: .
CDR3 protein: CASSYPIAESSYEQYF
CDR3 DNA: TGTGCCAGCAGTTACCCAATAGCGGAGAGCTCCTACGAGCAGTACTTC

clone size: .
J gene: TRBJ1-1
V gene: TRBV10-3
D gene: .
CDR3 protein: CAISGTGTEAFF
CDR3 DNA: TGTGCCATCAGTGGGACTGGGACTGAAGCTTTCTTT

clone size: once
J gene: TRBJ1-2
V gene: TRBV27
D gene: .
CDR3 protein: CASSLLGGGYTF
CDR3 DNA: TGTGCCAGCAGTTTATTGGGGGGAGGCTACACCTTC

clone size: .
J gene: TRBJ1-6
V gene: TRBV5-1
D gene: TRBD1
CDR3 protein: CASSRTGTGGNSPLHF
CDR3 DNA: TGCGCCAGCAGCCGAACGGGGACAGGGGGCAATTCACCCCTCCACTTT